This T cell receptor beta chain was recovered during a study of blood T cell repertoires in COVID-19. About the study: From T cells, B-cell-depleted T cells, or PBMCs came the material, which was cDNA or gDNA.

The junction had 6 bases not matched to a gene; V was cut back by 10 bases and J by 5 bases. The CDR3 is 12 residues long. This clone was observed once. The table came from immunoSEQ multiplex PCR; TCRdb's copy has only in-frame clones and leaves some out. The table includes 380,000 or so clones, about 89% detected once. This clonotype was sampled from a man aged 25 to 40 who had recovered from COVID-19. The rearrangement links TRBV12-3 or TRBV12-4 to TRBJ1-1, with TRBD1 matching 8 bases. The sequenced sample was PBMCs or T cells enriched from blood (not recorded which). The CDR3 reads CATNRGGTEAFF. The CDR3 nucleotides read TGTGCCACCAACAGGGGGGGGACTGAAGCTTTCTTT.